This T cell receptor beta chain was captured by sequencing in a study of naive and memory T cell subsets. The CDR3 runs to 13 residues. V lost 8 bases and J lost 4; bases outside the gene matches: 3. Germline V gives CDR1 ENHRY, CDR2 SYGVKD. Broader study findings: Especially in CD8 cells, naive repertoires contained a few larger clonotypes, possibly CD45RA-re-expressing memory cells.

An equimolar mix of two oligonucleotides served as the beta constant-region primer for TRBC1 and TRBC2. Ligated cDNA was amplified by four rounds of PCR with nested alpha and beta constant-region primers and SP2. TCRdb independently ran MiXCR on the UMI-ligation and nested PCR reads; one entry per CDR3 protein. The data show about 150,000 distinct CDR3 sequences, 22% seen once. This clonotype has just a few counts. The antigen remains undetermined. Material: naive CD4+ T cells from blood. The receptor was derived from a human donor in good health. The chain is built from TRBV10-3 and TRBJ2-1; 9 bases align to TRBD2. CDR3 bases: TGTGCCATCGCGGGAGGGCCTTACAATGAGCAGTTCTTC. Translating it yields CAIAGGPYNEQFF.